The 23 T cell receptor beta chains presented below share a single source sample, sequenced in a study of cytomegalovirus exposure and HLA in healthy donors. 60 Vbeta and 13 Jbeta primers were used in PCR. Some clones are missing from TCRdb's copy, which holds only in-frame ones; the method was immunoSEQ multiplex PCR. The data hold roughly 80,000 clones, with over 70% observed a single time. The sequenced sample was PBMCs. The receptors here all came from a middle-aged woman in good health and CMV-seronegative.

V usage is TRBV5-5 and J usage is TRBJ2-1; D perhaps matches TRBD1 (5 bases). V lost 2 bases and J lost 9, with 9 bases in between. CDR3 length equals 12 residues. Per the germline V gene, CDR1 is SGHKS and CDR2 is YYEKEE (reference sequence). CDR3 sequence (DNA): TGTGCCAGCAGCTTTCAAAGGGGTGAGCAGTTCTTC. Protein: CASSFQRGEQFF.

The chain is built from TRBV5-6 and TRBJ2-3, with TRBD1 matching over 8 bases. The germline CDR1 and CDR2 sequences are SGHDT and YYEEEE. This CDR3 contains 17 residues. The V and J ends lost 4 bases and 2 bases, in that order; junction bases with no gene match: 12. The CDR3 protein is CASSTRTGRGPTDTQYF. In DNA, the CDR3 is TGTGCCAGCAGCACCCGGACAGGGCGAGGCCCCACAGATACGCAGTATTTT.

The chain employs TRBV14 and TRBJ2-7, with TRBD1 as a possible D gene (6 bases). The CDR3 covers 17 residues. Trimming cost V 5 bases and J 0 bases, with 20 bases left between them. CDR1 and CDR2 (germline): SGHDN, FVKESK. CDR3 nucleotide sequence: TGTGCCAGCAGCGCCGGGACACATGGATACAACTCCTACGAGCAGTACTTC. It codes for CASSAGTHGYNSYEQYF.

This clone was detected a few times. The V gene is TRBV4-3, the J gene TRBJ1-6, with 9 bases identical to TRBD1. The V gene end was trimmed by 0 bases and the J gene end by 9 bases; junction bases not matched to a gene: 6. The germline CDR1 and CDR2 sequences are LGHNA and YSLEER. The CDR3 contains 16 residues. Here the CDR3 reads CASSQDWGQGFSPLHF. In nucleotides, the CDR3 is TGCGCCAGCAGCCAAGATTGGGGACAGGGTTTTTCACCCCTCCACTTT.

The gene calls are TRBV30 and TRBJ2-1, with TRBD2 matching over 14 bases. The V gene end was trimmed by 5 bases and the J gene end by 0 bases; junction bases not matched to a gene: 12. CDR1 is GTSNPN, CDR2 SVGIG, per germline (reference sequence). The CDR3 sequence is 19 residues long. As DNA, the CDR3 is TGTGCCTGGTGTATTGGACTAGCGGGGGGCCCTAGCTCCTACAATGAGCAGTTCTTC. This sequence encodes CAWCIGLAGGPSSYNEQFF.

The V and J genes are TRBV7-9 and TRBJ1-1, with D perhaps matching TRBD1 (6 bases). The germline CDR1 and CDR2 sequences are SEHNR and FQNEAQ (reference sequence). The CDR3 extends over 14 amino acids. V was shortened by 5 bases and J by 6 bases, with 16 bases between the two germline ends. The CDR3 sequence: CASSPNMGHAEAFF. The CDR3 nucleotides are TGTGCCAGCAGCCCGAACATGGGACATGCTGAAGCTTTCTTT.

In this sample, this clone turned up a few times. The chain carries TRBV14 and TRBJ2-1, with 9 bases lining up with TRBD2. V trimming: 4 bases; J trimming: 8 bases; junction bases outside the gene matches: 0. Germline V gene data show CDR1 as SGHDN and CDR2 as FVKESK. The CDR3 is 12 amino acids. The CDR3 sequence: CASSRLADEQFF. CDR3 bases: TGTGCCAGCAGCCGACTAGCGGATGAGCAGTTCTTC. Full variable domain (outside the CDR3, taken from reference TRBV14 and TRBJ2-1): EAGVTQFPSHSVIEKGQTVTLRCDPISGHDNLYWYRRVMGKEIKFLLHFVKESKQDESGMPNNRFLAERTGGTYSTLKVQPAELEDSGVYFCASSRLADEQFFGPGTRLTVL.

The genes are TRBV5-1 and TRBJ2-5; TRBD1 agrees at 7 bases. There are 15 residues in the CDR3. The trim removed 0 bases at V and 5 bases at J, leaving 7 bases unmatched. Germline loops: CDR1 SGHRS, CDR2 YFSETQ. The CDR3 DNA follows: TGCGCCAGCAGCTTGGGGGACAGTATACGGGAGACCCAGTACTTC. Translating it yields CASSLGDSIRETQYF.

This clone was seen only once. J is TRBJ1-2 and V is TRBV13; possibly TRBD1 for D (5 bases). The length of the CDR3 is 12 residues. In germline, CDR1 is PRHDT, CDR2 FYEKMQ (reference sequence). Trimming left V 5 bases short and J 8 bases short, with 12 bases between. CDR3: CASSGGLIGYTF. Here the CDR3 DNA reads TGTGCCAGCAGCGGGGGACTTATCGGCTACACCTTC.

The CDR3 sequence is CASSHASGNHNEQFF. CDR3 bases: TGCGCCAGCAGCCATGCTAGCGGGAACCACAATGAGCAGTTCTTC. The J gene is TRBJ2-1, the V gene TRBV5-1; 9 bases match TRBD2. V lost 4 bases, J lost 5 bases, and 7 bases stayed unmatched. The CDR3 covers 15 residues. From germline, CDR1 is SGHRS and CDR2 YFSETQ.

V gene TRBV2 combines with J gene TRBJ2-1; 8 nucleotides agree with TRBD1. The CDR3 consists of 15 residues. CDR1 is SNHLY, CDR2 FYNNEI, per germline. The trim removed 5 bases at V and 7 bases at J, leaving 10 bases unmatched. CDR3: CASSYSGTGSNEQFF. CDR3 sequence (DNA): TGTGCCAGCAGTTACTCCGGGACAGGCTCAAATGAGCAGTTCTTC.

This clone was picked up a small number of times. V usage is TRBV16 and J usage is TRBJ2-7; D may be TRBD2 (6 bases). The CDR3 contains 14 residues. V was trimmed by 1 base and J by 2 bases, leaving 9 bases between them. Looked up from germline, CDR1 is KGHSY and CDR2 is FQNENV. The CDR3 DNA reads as TGTGCCAGCAGCCAATTGGGAGGAACCTACGAGCAGTACTTC. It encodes CASSQLGGTYEQYF.

Here the CDR3 DNA reads TGCGCCAGCAGCTTGGGTTTAGCGGGAGGCGGGGAGCAGTTCTTC. Protein: CASSLGLAGGGEQFF. The V call is TRBV5-1, the J call TRBJ2-1; TRBD2 matches at 10 bases. V shed 0 bases, J shed 10 bases, and the junction held 7 bases outside the gene matches. The CDR3 contains 15 residues. Germline V lookup: CDR1 SGHRS, CDR2 YFSETQ.

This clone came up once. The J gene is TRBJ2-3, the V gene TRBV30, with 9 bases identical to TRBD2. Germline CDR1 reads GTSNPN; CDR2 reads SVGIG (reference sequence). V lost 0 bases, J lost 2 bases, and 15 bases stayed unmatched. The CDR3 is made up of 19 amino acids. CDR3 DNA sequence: TGTGCCTGGAGTGTAGGGCTAGCGGGGTACCCACCGTCCACAGATACGCAGTATTTT. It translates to CAWSVGLAGYPPSTDTQYF.

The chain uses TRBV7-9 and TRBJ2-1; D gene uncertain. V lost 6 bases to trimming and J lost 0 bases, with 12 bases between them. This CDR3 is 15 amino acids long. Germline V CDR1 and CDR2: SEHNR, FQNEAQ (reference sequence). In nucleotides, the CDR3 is TGTGCCAGCAGTCGGTCAAGGAGCTCCTACAATGAGCAGTTCTTC. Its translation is CASSRSRSSYNEQFF.

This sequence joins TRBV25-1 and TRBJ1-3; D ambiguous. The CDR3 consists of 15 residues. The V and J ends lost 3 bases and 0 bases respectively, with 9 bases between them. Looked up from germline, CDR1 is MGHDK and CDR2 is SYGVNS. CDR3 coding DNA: TGTGCCAGCAGTGACCGGTCCTCCTCTGGAAACACCATATATTTT. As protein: CASSDRSSSGNTIYF.

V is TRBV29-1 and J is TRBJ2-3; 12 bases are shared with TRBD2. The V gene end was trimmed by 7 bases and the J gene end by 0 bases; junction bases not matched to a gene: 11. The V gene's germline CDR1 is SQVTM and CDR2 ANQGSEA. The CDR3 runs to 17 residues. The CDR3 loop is CSALGTSGFSSTDTQYF. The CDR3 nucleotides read TGCAGCGCCCTTGGGACTAGCGGGTTCTCTAGCACAGATACGCAGTATTTT.

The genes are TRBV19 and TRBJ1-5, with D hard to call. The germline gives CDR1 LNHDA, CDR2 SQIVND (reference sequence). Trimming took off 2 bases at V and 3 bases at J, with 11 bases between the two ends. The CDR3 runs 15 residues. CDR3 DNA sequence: TGTGCCAGTAGTATATCATTTAGCTCCAATCAGCCCCAGCATTTT. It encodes CASSISFSSNQPQHF.

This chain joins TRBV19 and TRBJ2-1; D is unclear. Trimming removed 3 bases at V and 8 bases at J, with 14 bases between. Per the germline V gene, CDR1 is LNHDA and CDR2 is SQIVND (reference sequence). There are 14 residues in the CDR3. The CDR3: CASSIAPGLDEQFF. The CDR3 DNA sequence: TGTGCCAGTAGTATCGCCCCCGGGTTGGATGAGCAGTTCTTC.

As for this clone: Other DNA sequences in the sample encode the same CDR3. The CDR3 sequence is CASNLRGGAPLHF. The CDR3 nucleotides are TGTGCCAGTAACCTCAGAGGGGGTGCACCCCTCCACTTT. The chain carries TRBV19 and TRBJ1-6; D may be TRBD1 (6 bases). V was pared by 7 bases and J by 11 bases, with 15 bases between. The CDR3 spans 13 residues. CDR1 is LNHDA, CDR2 SQIVND, per germline (reference sequence).

CDR3 sequence: CASSYLGGGNEKLFF. The CDR3 coding sequence is TGTGCCAGCAGCTATCTCGGGGGGGGAAATGAAAAACTGTTTTTT. The V call is TRBV27, the J call TRBJ1-4; the D gene is possibly TRBD1 (5 bases). CDR1 and CDR2 from the germline V gene are MNHEY and SMNVEV (reference sequence). This CDR3 is 15 amino acids long. V lost 6 bases to trimming and J lost 5 bases, with 16 bases between them.

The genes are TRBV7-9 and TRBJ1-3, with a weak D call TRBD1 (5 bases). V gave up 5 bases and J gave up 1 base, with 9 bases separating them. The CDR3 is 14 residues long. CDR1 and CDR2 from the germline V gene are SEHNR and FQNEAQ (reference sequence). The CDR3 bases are TGTGCCAGCAGCAAAGCAGGGTCTGGAAACACCATATATTTT. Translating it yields CASSKAGSGNTIYF.

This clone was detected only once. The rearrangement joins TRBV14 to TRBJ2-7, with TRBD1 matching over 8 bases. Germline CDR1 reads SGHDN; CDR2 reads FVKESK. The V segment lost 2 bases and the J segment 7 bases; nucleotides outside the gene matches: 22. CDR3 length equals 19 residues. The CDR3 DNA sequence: TGTGCCAGCAGCCAACGATTTGGCAAAAACGGACAGGGTCCGGGAGAGCAGTACTTC. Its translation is CASSQRFGKNGQGPGEQYF.